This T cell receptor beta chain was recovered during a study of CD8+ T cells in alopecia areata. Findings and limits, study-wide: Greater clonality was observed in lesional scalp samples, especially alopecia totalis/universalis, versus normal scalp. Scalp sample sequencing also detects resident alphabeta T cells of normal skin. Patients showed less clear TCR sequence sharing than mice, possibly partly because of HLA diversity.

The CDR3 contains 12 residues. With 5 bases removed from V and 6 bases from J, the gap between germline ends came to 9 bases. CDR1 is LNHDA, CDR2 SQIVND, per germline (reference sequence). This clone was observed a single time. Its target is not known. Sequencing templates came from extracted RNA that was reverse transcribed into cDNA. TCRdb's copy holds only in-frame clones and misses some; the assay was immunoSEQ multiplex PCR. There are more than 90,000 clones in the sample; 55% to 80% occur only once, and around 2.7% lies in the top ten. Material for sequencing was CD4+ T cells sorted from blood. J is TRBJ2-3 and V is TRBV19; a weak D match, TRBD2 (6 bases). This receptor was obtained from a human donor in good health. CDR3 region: CASSPRGDTQYF. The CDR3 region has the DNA TGTGCCAGTAGTCCCCGGGGGGATACGCAGTATTTT.